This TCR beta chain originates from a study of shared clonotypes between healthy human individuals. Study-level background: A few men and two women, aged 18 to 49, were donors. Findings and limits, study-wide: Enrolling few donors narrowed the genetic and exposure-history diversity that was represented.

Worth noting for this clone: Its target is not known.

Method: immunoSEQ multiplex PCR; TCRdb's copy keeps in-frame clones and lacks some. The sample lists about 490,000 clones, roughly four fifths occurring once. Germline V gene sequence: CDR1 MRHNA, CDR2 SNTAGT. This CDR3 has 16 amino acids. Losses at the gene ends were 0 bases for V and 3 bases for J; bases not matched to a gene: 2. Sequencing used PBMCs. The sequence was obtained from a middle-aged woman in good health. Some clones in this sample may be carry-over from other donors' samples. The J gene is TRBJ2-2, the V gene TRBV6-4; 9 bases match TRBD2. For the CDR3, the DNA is TGTGCCAGCAGTGACTCAGCTAGCGGGGACACCGGGGAGCTGTTTTTT. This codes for CASSDSASGDTGELFF.